This T cell receptor beta chain was captured in a study of shared clonotypes between healthy human individuals. Study results and caveats: Richness estimates generally favored naive over memory subsets. Genetic and exposure-history diversity was limited by the small donor number.

Only one count was recorded for this clone. Its antigen is not known. The naive CD8 fraction comprised CD45RO-negative cells positively selected for CCR7 and excluded terminally differentiated effector memory CD45RA+ cells. Trimming took 0 bases from V and 8 from J; bases not matched to a gene: 8. CDR3 length equals 15 residues. The germline gives CDR1 SGHDT, CDR2 YYEEEE. At deep level, the assay was performed. Measured with immunoSEQ multiplex PCR; TCRdb has only the in-frame clones, and not every one. This table has roughly 2 million clones, about 95% appearing once. The chain carries TRBV5-6 and TRBJ2-1, with 7 bases matching TRBD2. The receptor's source is a man aged 18 to 30 in good health. Input material: naive CD8+ T cells sorted from blood. The CDR3 region is CASSLVAGVSDEQFF. CDR3 nucleotide sequence: TGTGCCAGCAGCTTGGTGGCGGGAGTTAGTGATGAGCAGTTCTTC. The variable domain in full, with the rest retrieved from reference TRBV5-6 and TRBJ2-1, is DAGVTQSPTHLIKTRGQQVTLRCSPKSGHDTVSWYQQALGQGPQFIFQYYEEEERQRGNFPDRFSGHQFPNYSSELNVNALLLGDSALYLCASSLVAGVSDEQFFGPGTRLTVL.